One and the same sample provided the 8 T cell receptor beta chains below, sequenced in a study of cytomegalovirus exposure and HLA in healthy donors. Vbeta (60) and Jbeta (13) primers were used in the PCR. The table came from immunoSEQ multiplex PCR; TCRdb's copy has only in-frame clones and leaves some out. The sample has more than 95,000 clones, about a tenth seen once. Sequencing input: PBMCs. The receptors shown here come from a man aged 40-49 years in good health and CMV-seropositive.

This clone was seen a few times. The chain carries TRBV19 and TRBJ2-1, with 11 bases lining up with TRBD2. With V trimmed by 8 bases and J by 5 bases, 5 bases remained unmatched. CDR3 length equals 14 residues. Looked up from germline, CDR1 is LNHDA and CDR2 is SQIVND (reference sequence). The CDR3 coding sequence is TGTGCCAGTCGGGCTAGCGGGAGGCACAATGAGCAGTTCTTC. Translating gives CASRASGRHNEQFF.

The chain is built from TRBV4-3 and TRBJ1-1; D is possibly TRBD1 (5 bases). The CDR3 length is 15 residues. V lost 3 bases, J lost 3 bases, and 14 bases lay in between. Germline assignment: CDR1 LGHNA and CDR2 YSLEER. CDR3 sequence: CASSQDRDSDTEAFF. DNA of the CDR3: TGCGCCAGCAGCCAGGATCGGGACTCCGACACTGAAGCTTTCTTT.

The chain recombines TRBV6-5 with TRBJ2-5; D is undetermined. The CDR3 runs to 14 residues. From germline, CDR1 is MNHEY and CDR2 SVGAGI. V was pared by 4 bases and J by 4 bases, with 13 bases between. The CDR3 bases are TGTGCCAGCAGTTCAGGCGCCTGGGCAGAGACCCAGTACTTC. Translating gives CASSSGAWAETQYF.

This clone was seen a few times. The CDR3 sequence: CASSSTGTLVLETQYF. In DNA, the CDR3 is TGTGCCAGCAGCTCTACCGGGACATTAGTTTTGGAGACCCAGTACTTC. The chain is built from TRBV7-8 and TRBJ2-5; tentatively, D is TRBD1 (6 bases). The germline V gene has CDR1 SGHVS and CDR2 FQNEAQ. The V end was cut by 4 bases, the J end by 5 bases, with 20 bases between. CDR3 length equals 16 residues.

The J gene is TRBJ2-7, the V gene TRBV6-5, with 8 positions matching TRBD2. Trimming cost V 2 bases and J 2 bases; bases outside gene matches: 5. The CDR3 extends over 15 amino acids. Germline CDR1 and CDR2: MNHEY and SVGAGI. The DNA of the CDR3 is TGTGCCAGCAGTTACGATCTTAGCGGGGCCTACGAGCAGTACTTC. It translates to CASSYDLSGAYEQYF.

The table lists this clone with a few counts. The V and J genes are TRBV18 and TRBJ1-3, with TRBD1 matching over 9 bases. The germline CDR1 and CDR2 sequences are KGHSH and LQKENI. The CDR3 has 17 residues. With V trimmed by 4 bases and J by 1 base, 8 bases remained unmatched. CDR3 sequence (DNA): TGTGCCAGCTCACGGGCCAGGACAGGGGATTCTGGAAACACCATATATTTT. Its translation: CASSRARTGDSGNTIYF. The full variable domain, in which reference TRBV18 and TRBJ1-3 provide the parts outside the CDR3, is NAGVMQNPRHLVRRRGQEARLRCSPMKGHSHVYWYRQLPEEGLKFMVYLQKENIIDESGMPKERFSAEFPKEGPSILRIQQVVRGDSAAYFCASSRARTGDSGNTIYFGEGSWLTVV.

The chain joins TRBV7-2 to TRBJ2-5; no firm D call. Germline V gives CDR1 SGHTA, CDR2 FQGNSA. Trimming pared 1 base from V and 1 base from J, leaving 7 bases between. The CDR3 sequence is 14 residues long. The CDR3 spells CASSLVSFQETQYF. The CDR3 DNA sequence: TGTGCCAGCAGCTTAGTGAGTTTCCAAGAGACCCAGTACTTC.

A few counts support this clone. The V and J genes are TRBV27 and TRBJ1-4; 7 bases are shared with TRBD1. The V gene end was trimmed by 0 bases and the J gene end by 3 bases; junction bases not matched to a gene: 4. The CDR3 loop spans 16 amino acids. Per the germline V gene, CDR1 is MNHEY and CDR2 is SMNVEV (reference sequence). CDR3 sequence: CASSLSTGVANEKLFF. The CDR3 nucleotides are TGTGCCAGCAGTTTATCAACAGGGGTGGCTAATGAAAAACTGTTTTTT.